Detailed here is one TCR beta chain. In the study's own analysis: Researchers report that nucleated cell counts were estimated from reference gene primer amplification. The method was immunoSEQ multiplex PCR; TCRdb's version includes in-frame clones alone and lacks a portion of them. V and J calls and clone size are given by that table; D and trimming were obtained from the DNA. Among under 100,000 clones listed, approximately 91% were seen once. This specimen belongs to a study of blood T cell repertoires in COVID-19. Study-wide background: The United States, Italy and Spain supplied acute and convalescent COVID-19 samples. T cells, B-cell-depleted T cells, or PBMCs provided the cDNA or gDNA that served as material.

The V end was cut by 5 bases, the J end by 2 bases, with 13 bases between. This CDR3 contains 16 residues. Germline V gives CDR1 LNHNV, CDR2 YYDKDF (reference sequence). Sequencing was carried out using peripheral blood. The receptor was derived from an older woman with acute or convalescent COVID-19. This chain uses TRBV15 with TRBJ2-6; D may be TRBD1 (6 bases). DNA for the CDR3: TGTGCCACCAGCGCGCAGGGGATAGCTGGGGCCAACGTCCTGACTTTC. This gives the protein CATSAQGIAGANVLTF.